This T cell receptor beta chain was identified during a study of T cells in Graves' hyperthyroidism and ophthalmopathy. Newly diagnosed hyperthyroidism patients aged 18 to 65 years had disease lasting under 2 months. Patients were excluded because of uncontrolled infection, other autoimmune disease, pregnancy or lactation. This clonotype was seen ten or more times. The CDR3 has 15 amino acids. V gave up 4 bases and J gave up 6 bases; unmatched junction bases: 6. Germline V CDR1 and CDR2: SGHTA, FQGNSA. The TCR beta CDR3 regions underwent amplification using RNA transcripts as the source. The study used the HTBI primer set for a first-round RT-PCR of the TCR CDR3. TCRdb re-analysed the multiplex PCR reads in MiXCR, keeping a single row per CDR3 protein. Of hundreds of thousands of distinct CDR3 sequences in the sample, 15% to 20% are singletons; the top ten hold less than 4.5%.

The receptor was derived from a woman between 25 and 40 years old with Graves' hyperthyroidism. What was sequenced was blood. The rearrangement joins TRBV7-2 to TRBJ2-7; TRBD2 aligns across 13 bases. The CDR3 DNA sequence: TGTGCCAGCAGCTACACCGGGACTAGCGGGACCGAGCAGTACTTC. This sequence encodes CASSYTGTSGTEQYF.